What follows are 29 T cell receptor beta chains derived from one specimen sequenced in a study of Ad26.COV2.S vaccination and SARS-CoV-2 variants. Produced via immunoSEQ multiplex PCR; TCRdb's table is partial and in-frame only. The table lists approximately 300,000 clones, around four fifths of them singletons. Treatment meaning: about 20 received Ad26.COV2.S at low or high dose, single or two shots; several received placebo; per-sample allocation not given. Sampling happened 63 days after the first vaccine or placebo injection. The sample here was peripheral blood, taken in a trial of Ad26.COV2.S vaccine versus placebo. These receptor sequences come from a person aged 18-60 years who received the Ad26.COV2.S COVID-19 vaccine or a placebo.

The V and J genes are TRBV24-1 and TRBJ2-2; D call uncertain. The V and J ends lost 5 bases and 1 base respectively, with 7 bases between them. CDR1 and CDR2 (germline): KGHDR, SFDVKD. The CDR3 has 14 amino acids. CDR3 bases: TGTGCCACCAGTGCGGCACAGAACACCGGGGAGCTGTTTTTT. Its translation is CATSAAQNTGELFF.

The sample holds a few counts of this clone. This sequence joins TRBV6-5 and TRBJ1-2; 12 bases fit TRBD1. The germline gives CDR1 MNHEY, CDR2 SVGAGI. The V and J ends lost 6 bases and 5 bases, in that order; junction bases with no gene match: 7. The CDR3 loop spans 15 amino acids. CDR3 bases: TGTGCCAGCAGAAAGCCGGGACAGGGGGCTTATGGCTACACCTTC. Its translation: CASRKPGQGAYGYTF.

The V gene is TRBV9, the J gene TRBJ2-5; no firm D call. The CDR3 length is 15 residues. Deletions cut 4 bases from V and 1 base from J, with 14 bases between. Germline CDR1 and CDR2: SGDLS and YYNGEE. The CDR3 here is CASSSYTVFQETQYF. The CDR3 DNA reads TGTGCCAGCAGCTCATACACAGTCTTCCAAGAGACCCAGTACTTC. Full variable domain (remainder filled in from reference TRBV9 and TRBJ2-5): DSGVTQTPKHLITATGQRVTLRCSPRSGDLSVYWYQQSLDQGLQFLIQYYNGEERAKGNILERFSAQQFPDLHSELNLSSLELGDSALYFCASSSYTVFQETQYFGPGTRLLVL.

The chain carries TRBV10-2 and TRBJ2-5; D remains ambiguous. This CDR3 comprises 12 residues. V lost 5 bases to trimming and J lost 7 bases, with 11 bases between them. Germline CDR1 is WSHSY and CDR2 is SAAADI. CDR3 sequence reads: CASSTTGRTQYF. CDR3 nucleotides: TGCGCCAGCAGTACCACCGGAAGGACCCAGTACTTC.

This clone was observed once. The V gene is TRBV5-1, the J gene TRBJ1-4; D is ambiguous. Trimming pared 1 base from V and 6 bases from J, leaving 13 bases between. CDR1 is SGHRS, CDR2 YFSETQ, per germline. The CDR3 is 15 amino acids. CDR3 amino acids: CASSLQLARDEKLFF. CDR3 bases: TGCGCCAGCAGCTTGCAGTTAGCAAGGGATGAAAAACTGTTTTTT.

The chain couples TRBV5-6 to TRBJ2-1, with D possibly being TRBD1 or TRBD2 (5 bases each). The CDR3 is 12 amino acids. Trimming left V 4 bases short and J 5 bases short, with 7 bases between. CDR1 SGHDT and CDR2 YYEEEE come from the germline V gene. CDR3 DNA sequence: TGTGCCAGCAGCGTGGGGGACAATGAGCAGTTCTTC. It codes for CASSVGDNEQFF.

The genes are TRBV3-1 (or the pseudogene TRBV3-2) and TRBJ1-2; no firm D call. Germline CDR1 is LGHDT and CDR2 is YNNKEL (reference sequence). CDR3 length equals 14 residues. V was pared by 0 bases and J by 4 bases, with 9 bases between. The CDR3 spells CASSQDRGSYGYTF. DNA for the CDR3: TGTGCCAGCAGCCAAGATCGAGGATCCTATGGCTACACCTTC.

V is TRBV25-1 and J is TRBJ2-5; the match to TRBD2 covers 11 bases. CDR1 and CDR2 (germline): MGHDK, SYGVNS. The junction had 4 bases not matched to a gene; V was cut back by 2 bases and J by 2 bases. The CDR3 extends over 16 amino acids. The CDR3 sequence: CASSEILAGGQETQYF. CDR3 DNA sequence: TGTGCCAGCAGTGAAATTCTAGCGGGGGGACAAGAGACCCAGTACTTC.

This clone is a singleton in its sample. The V gene is TRBV5-4, the J gene TRBJ2-7, with 12 nucleotides matching TRBD1. Looked up from germline, CDR1 is SGHNT and CDR2 is YYREEE (reference sequence). V gave up 5 bases and J gave up 7 bases; unmatched junction bases: 7. CDR3 length: 14 amino acids. The CDR3 nucleotides read TGTGCCAGCAGTACCGGGACAGGGGGCTGGGAGCAGTACTTC. It specifies CASSTGTGGWEQYF.

This clone has only one observation. The J gene is TRBJ2-3, the V gene TRBV19, with D maybe TRBD1 (5 bases). There are 16 residues in the CDR3. Deletions cut 7 bases from V and 4 bases from J, with 21 bases between. CDR1 and CDR2 from the germline V gene are LNHDA and SQIVND (reference sequence). CDR3 sequence (DNA): TGTGCCAGTACCCCTGAATATCAGGGTCCCCCAGATACGCAGTATTTT. Translation: CASTPEYQGPPDTQYF. Supplemented by reference TRBV19 and TRBJ2-3, the full variable domain reads DGGITQSPKYLFRKEGQNVTLSCEQNLNHDAMYWYRQDPGQGLRLIYYSQIVNDFQKGDIAEGYSVSREKKESFPLTVTSAQKNPTAFYLCASTPEYQGPPDTQYFGPGTRLTVL.

V gene TRBV5-1 combines with J gene TRBJ2-3, with a possible D match to TRBD1 (6 bases). The CDR3 contains 15 residues. Germline V gene sequence: CDR1 SGHRS, CDR2 YFSETQ. Trimming removed 4 bases from V and 2 bases from J, with 14 bases in between. In DNA form, the CDR3 reads TGCGCCAGCAGCCCCGCAGGGGCACCCACAGATACGCAGTATTTT. Amino acid sequence: CASSPAGAPTDTQYF. Combining the CDR3 with reference TRBV5-1 and TRBJ2-3 gives the whole variable domain KAGVTQTPRYLIKTRGQQVTLSCSPISGHRSVSWYQQTPGQGLQFLFEYFSETQRNKGNFPGRFSGRQFSNSRSEMNVSTLELGDSALYLCASSPAGAPTDTQYFGPGTRLTVL.

The chain has TRBV13 and TRBJ2-3; TRBD1 is a possible D gene (5 bases). This CDR3 contains 15 residues. Between the trimmed V and J ends, which lost 1 base and 4 bases, there was a span of 12 bases. CDR1 and CDR2 from the germline V gene are PRHDT and FYEKMQ (reference sequence). The CDR3 sequence is CASSLVQGPPDTQYF. In nucleotides, the CDR3 is TGTGCCAGCAGCTTAGTGCAGGGTCCCCCAGATACGCAGTATTTT.

V gene TRBV7-8 combines with J gene TRBJ1-2; TRBD1 aligns across 7 bases. The germline V gene encodes CDR1 SGHVS and CDR2 FQNEAQ. There are 14 residues in the CDR3. V shed 5 bases, J shed 3 bases, and the junction held 6 bases outside the gene matches. The CDR3 is CASSLAGTDYGYTF. The CDR3 DNA sequence: TGTGCCAGCAGCCTGGCCGGGACAGACTATGGCTACACCTTC.

The chain carries TRBV6-1 and TRBJ1-5; D remains ambiguous. V was clipped by 2 bases and J by 3 bases, with 2 bases between them. The CDR3 consists of 12 residues. CDR1 MNHNS and CDR2 SASEGT come from the germline V gene. The CDR3 DNA is TGTGCCAGCAGTGAACTCAATCAGCCCCAGCATTTT. It encodes CASSELNQPQHF.

The V call is TRBV28, the J call TRBJ1-1, with TRBD1 matching over 10 bases. Trimming cost V 5 bases and J 10 bases; bases outside gene matches: 25. CDR1 is MDHEN and CDR2 is SYDVKM in the germline V gene. This CDR3 is built from 19 residues. The CDR3 loop is CASSPRQGAQSRLYSLAFF. CDR3 DNA sequence: TGTGCCAGCAGTCCGCGACAGGGGGCGCAATCGAGATTGTACAGTCTAGCTTTCTTT.

The V gene is TRBV6-1, the J gene TRBJ2-1, with TRBD2 matching 8 bases. This CDR3 is built from 17 residues. In germline, CDR1 is MNHNS, CDR2 SASEGT. With V trimmed by 0 bases and J by 4 bases, 8 bases remained unmatched. CDR3 nucleotides: TGTGCCAGCAGTGAAGCTTCTGGCGGGGGGTCTTACAATGAGCAGTTCTTC. Its translation: CASSEASGGGSYNEQFF.

The chain uses TRBV24-1 and TRBJ2-2, with 12 bases aligning to TRBD2. Germline CDR1 reads KGHDR; CDR2 reads SFDVKD. V shed 5 bases and J 5 bases; nucleotides not matched to a gene: 8. The CDR3 loop spans 17 amino acids. CDR3 in amino acids: CATSARGLAGNTGELFF. The CDR3 DNA reads TGTGCCACCAGTGCCCGAGGACTAGCGGGGAATACCGGGGAGCTGTTTTTT.

CDR3 region: CASSYRGEGSYTF. The DNA for the CDR3 is TGTGCCAGCAGCTACCGTGGGGAGGGCAGCTACACCTTC. The V gene is TRBV6-5, the J gene TRBJ1-2; D call uncertain. Looked up from germline, CDR1 is MNHEY and CDR2 is SVGAGI. This CDR3 contains 13 residues. Trimming removed 6 bases from V and 9 bases from J, with 17 bases in between.

The chain carries TRBV10-3 and TRBJ2-1, with 8 bases identical to TRBD1. The length of the CDR3 is 13 residues. Germline CDR1 reads ENHRY; CDR2 reads SYGVKD. Germline trimming cut 4 bases from V and 5 bases from J; bases unmatched to any gene: 1. The CDR3 loop is CAISGQGNNEQFF. CDR3 in DNA: TGTGCCATCAGTGGACAGGGGAACAATGAGCAGTTCTTC.

V is TRBV25-1 and J is TRBJ1-5; D is possibly TRBD1 (6 bases). Germline-derived CDR1 and CDR2 are MGHDK and SYGVNS. This CDR3 region has 17 residues. Between the trimmed V and J ends, which lost 6 bases and 1 base, there was a span of 19 bases. CDR3 bases: TGTGCCAGCAGCGAAGCGCGGGGGGCCGGAAGCAATCAGCCCCAGCATTTT. It encodes CASSEARGAGSNQPQHF.

The chain couples TRBV19 to TRBJ1-6; weak D call: TRBD1 (5 bases). CDR3 length: 20 amino acids. Germline V gene lookup returns CDR1 LNHDA and CDR2 SQIVND (reference sequence). The V and J ends lost 5 bases and 5 bases respectively, with 28 bases between them. CDR3 loop: CASSLFPPRGGIVNNSPLHF. The CDR3 coding sequence is TGTGCCAGTAGTCTATTTCCCCCCCGCGGGGGAATAGTCAATAATTCACCCCTCCACTTT. Variable domain in full (rest from reference TRBV19 and TRBJ1-6): DGGITQSPKYLFRKEGQNVTLSCEQNLNHDAMYWYRQDPGQGLRLIYYSQIVNDFQKGDIAEGYSVSREKKESFPLTVTSAQKNPTAFYLCASSLFPPRGGIVNNSPLHFGNGTRLTVT.

This clone was observed once. This sequence joins TRBV28 and TRBJ2-7, with D perhaps TRBD1 (6 bases). Trimming removed 7 bases from V and 3 bases from J, with 25 bases in between. This CDR3 is 17 amino acids long. The germline V gene encodes CDR1 MDHEN and CDR2 SYDVKM. CDR3 sequence (DNA): TGTGCCAGCAAACGACCCGGGACCCGAAAGGGGGACTACGAGCAGTACTTC. This encodes CASKRPGTRKGDYEQYF.

The chain's CDR3 is CASSLGRSYNEQFF. In DNA, the CDR3 is TGTGCCAGCAGCTTAGGCCGCTCCTACAATGAGCAGTTCTTC. V and J are TRBV7-2 and TRBJ2-1; D is undetermined. The CDR3 covers 14 residues. CDR1 is SGHTA and CDR2 is FQGNSA in the germline V gene. Trimming took off 1 base at V and 0 bases at J, with 4 bases between the two ends.

This sequence joins TRBV4-2 and TRBJ2-3; D may be TRBD2 (5 bases). V lost 1 base, J lost 2 bases, and 10 bases lay in between. This CDR3 has 15 amino acids. CDR1 and CDR2 from the germline V gene are LGHNA and YNFKEQ. CDR3 nucleotides: TGTGCCAGCAGCCAAGGCCTAGCCGCCACAGATACGCAGTATTTT. The encoded protein is CASSQGLAATDTQYF.

This clone was detected ten times or more. V usage is TRBV5-5 and J usage is TRBJ2-1; no reliable D call. Germline V CDR1 and CDR2: SGHKS, YYEKEE (reference sequence). The CDR3 consists of 12 residues. The germline V and J ends were trimmed by 5 bases and 6 bases, with 9 bases remaining between them. The CDR3 DNA reads TGTGCCAGCAGAGTTCCCCGCAATGAGCAGTTCTTC. It specifies CASRVPRNEQFF.

V gene TRBV28 combines with J gene TRBJ1-2; TRBD1 aligns across 7 bases. The junction had 6 bases not matched to a gene; V was cut back by 4 bases and J by 4 bases. Germline V gene sequence: CDR1 MDHEN, CDR2 SYDVKM. This CDR3 contains 14 residues. The CDR3 DNA follows: TGTGCCAGCAGTTCTTCCCGGGACAGCTATGGCTACACCTTC. Translating gives CASSSSRDSYGYTF.

This chain uses TRBV30 with TRBJ2-3, with D possibly matching TRBD2 (6 bases). There are 14 residues in the CDR3. V gave up 5 bases and J gave up 1 base, with 13 bases separating them. The germline V gene has CDR1 GTSNPN and CDR2 SVGIG (reference sequence). The CDR3 coding sequence is TGTGCCTGGGTCCCGGGACTCGGCACAGATACGCAGTATTTT. Translation gives CAWVPGLGTDTQYF.

This clone was counted only a few times. J is TRBJ1-2 and V is TRBV24-1, with D possibly being TRBD1 (6 bases). CDR1 is KGHDR, CDR2 SFDVKD, per germline. The CDR3 sequence is 13 residues long. Trimming took 4 bases from V and 7 from J, leaving 12 bases between them. This CDR3 reads CATSEYRDTGYTF. The CDR3 nucleotides are TGTGCCACCAGTGAATACAGGGATACTGGCTACACCTTC.

This sequence joins TRBV27 and TRBJ2-1; tentative D call: TRBD1 (5 bases). Germline CDR1 and CDR2: MNHEY and SMNVEV (reference sequence). V was clipped by 0 bases and J by 4 bases, with 13 bases between them. The CDR3 length is 16 residues. This chain's CDR3 is CASSLSDQGWYNEQFF. Written as DNA, the CDR3 is TGTGCCAGCAGTTTATCTGACCAGGGTTGGTACAATGAGCAGTTCTTC.